The clone carrying this TCR beta chain appeared a few times. J gave up 8 bases and V 4 bases, and 13 bases lay outside the gene matches. The CDR3 runs to 15 residues. Germline V gene data show CDR1 as SNHLY and CDR2 as FYNNEI. Using immunoSEQ multiplex PCR, the repertoire was profiled, and TCRdb retains in-frame clones only, with some absent. The sample yields 300,000 to 400,000 clones, about nine tenths seen once. The data are from a study of blood T cell repertoires in COVID-19. The chain employs TRBV2 and TRBJ2-7; 8 bases line up with TRBD1. The sequenced sample consisted of peripheral blood. The sequence derives from a man between 25 and 39 years old with COVID-19, enrolled during active disease. The CDR3 reads CASSAGTGGGRKQYF. CDR3 nucleotide sequence: TGTGCCAGCAGTGCTGGGACAGGTGGGGGTAGAAAGCAGTACTTC.